This TCR beta chain was sequenced for a study of control samples from healthy donors and cancer patients. Here immunoSEQ multiplex PCR was the method, and the copy in TCRdb shows in-frame clones only, minus some. There are 100,000 to 120,000 clones in the sample; roughly 79% occur only once, and approximately 7% lies in the top ten. V gave up 4 bases and J gave up 5 bases, with 22 bases separating them. This CDR3 is 16 amino acids long. CDR1 is SGDLS, CDR2 YYNGEE, per germline. This chain links TRBV9 with TRBJ2-7; D is ambiguous. Material for sequencing was blood. This sequence was found in a man aged 18 to 30 in good health. The chain's CDR3 is CASSTRVRAGTHEQYV. The CDR3 DNA reads as TGTGCCAGCAGCACGAGAGTAAGGGCCGGTACCCACGAGCAGTACGTC.